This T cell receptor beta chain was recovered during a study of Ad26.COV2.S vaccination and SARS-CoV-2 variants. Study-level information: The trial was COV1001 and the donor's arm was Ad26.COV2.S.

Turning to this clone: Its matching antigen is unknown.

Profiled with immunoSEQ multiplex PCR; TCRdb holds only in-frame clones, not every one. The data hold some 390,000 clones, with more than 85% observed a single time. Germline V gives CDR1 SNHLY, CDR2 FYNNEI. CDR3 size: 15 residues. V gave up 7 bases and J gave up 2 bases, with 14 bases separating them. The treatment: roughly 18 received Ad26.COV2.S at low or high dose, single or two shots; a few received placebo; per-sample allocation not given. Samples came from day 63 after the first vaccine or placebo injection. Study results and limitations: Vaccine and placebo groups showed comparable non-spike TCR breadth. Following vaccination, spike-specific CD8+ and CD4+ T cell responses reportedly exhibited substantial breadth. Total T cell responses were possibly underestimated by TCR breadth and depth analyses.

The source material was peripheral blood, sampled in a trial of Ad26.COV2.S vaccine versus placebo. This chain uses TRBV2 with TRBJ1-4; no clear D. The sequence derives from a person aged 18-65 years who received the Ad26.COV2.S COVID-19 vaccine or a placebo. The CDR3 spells CASKKAAGTNEKLFF. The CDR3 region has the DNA TGTGCCAGCAAAAAGGCAGCCGGGACTAATGAAAAACTGTTTTTT.